This TCR beta chain was profiled in a study of T cell responses to AZD1222 COVID-19 vaccine. The CDR3 runs 15 residues. Deletions cut 6 bases from V and 3 bases from J, with 17 bases between. Germline V gene sequence: CDR1 MGHRA, CDR2 YSYEKL. TCRdb's table, derived via immunoSEQ multiplex PCR, lists solely in-frame clones and lacks some. The sample lists 110,000 or so clones, approximately 89% occurring once. This sequence joins TRBV4-1 and TRBJ1-2; D might be TRBD1 (5 bases). This clonotype was sampled from an adult in good health. The source material was peripheral blood, sampled on day 0 of MenACWY control vaccination. The CDR3 protein is CASRPQGSLHYGYTF. Here the CDR3 DNA reads TGCGCCAGCAGACCCCAGGGAAGCCTACACTATGGCTACACCTTC.